Each of the 10 T cell receptor beta chains below was sequenced from the same sample in a study of CD8 T cells in ankylosing spondylitis. TCRdb re-derived calls from the 5' RACE reads in MiXCR, one entry per CDR3 protein. The top ten clones hold under 6% of a sample with around 40,000 distinct CDR3 sequences, 2.7% of them seen once. The sample consisted of blood, either unsorted or a sorted T cell fraction (not recorded which). The receptors here all came from a male donor with ankylosing spondylitis or in good health (not recorded which).

This clonotype showed up many times. V usage is TRBV9 and J usage is TRBJ2-7, with D possibly being TRBD2 (5 bases). V lost 3 bases and J 9 bases, leaving 10 bases between the germline ends. The CDR3 runs 11 residues. The germline V gene encodes CDR1 SGDLS and CDR2 YYNGEE. The chain's CDR3 is CASSGSGVQYF. DNA of the CDR3: TGTGCCAGCAGCGGCTCCGGGGTGCAGTACTTC. The whole variable domain, filled in from reference TRBV9 and TRBJ2-7, reads DSGVTQTPKHLITATGQRVTLRCSPRSGDLSVYWYQQSLDQGLQFLIQYYNGEERAKGNILERFSAQQFPDLHSELNLSSLELGDSALYFCASSGSGVQYFGPGTRLTVT.

This clonotype was recorded many times. The rearrangement uses TRBV6-4 and TRBJ2-7, with 11 bases that match TRBD2. The CDR3 extends over 17 amino acids. Germline V gives CDR1 MRHNA, CDR2 SNTAGT. V lost 0 bases to trimming and J lost 2 bases; unmatched junction nucleotides: 6. The CDR3 protein is CASSDSRGTSGTYEQYF. CDR3 DNA sequence: TGTGCCAGCAGTGACTCCCGAGGGACTAGCGGTACCTACGAGCAGTACTTC.

This clonotype was seen many times. This chain joins TRBV9 and TRBJ2-1; TRBD2 matches at 13 bases. Germline CDR1 and CDR2: SGDLS and YYNGEE. There are 23 residues in the CDR3. The ends lost 0 bases at V and 6 bases at J; junction bases unmatched: 24. CDR3: CASSVDIAPTPLTSGRRANEQFF. CDR3 bases: TGTGCCAGCAGCGTAGACATAGCTCCTACACCTCTGACTAGCGGGAGGAGGGCCAATGAGCAGTTCTTC.

This clonotype was counted a few times. This chain uses TRBV9 with TRBJ1-6; no clear D. Trimming cost V 0 bases and J 9 bases, with 13 bases left between them. Germline V gene sequence: CDR1 SGDLS, CDR2 YYNGEE. CDR3 length equals 15 residues. The CDR3 reads CASSVEMGRRSPLHF. Here the CDR3 DNA reads TGTGCCAGCAGCGTAGAAATGGGTCGACGTTCACCCCTCCACTTT. The full variable domain, rest sourced from reference TRBV9 and TRBJ1-6, is DSGVTQTPKHLITATGQRVTLRCSPRSGDLSVYWYQQSLDQGLQFLIQYYNGEERAKGNILERFSAQQFPDLHSELNLSSLELGDSALYFCASSVEMGRRSPLHFGNGTRLTVT.

The chain is built from TRBV9 and TRBJ2-7; D perhaps matches TRBD2 (6 bases). This CDR3 contains 14 residues. The germline gives CDR1 SGDLS, CDR2 YYNGEE. V lost 0 bases and J lost 7, with 14 bases in between. In DNA, the CDR3 is TGTGCCAGCAGCGTAGTCCCGGGAGCGCGTGAGCAGTACTTC. Amino acids: CASSVVPGAREQYF.

The chain combines TRBV9 with TRBJ2-3; tentatively, D is TRBD2 (6 bases). The CDR3 contains 16 residues. CDR1 and CDR2 (germline): SGDLS, YYNGEE. Trimming stripped 0 bases from V and 4 bases from J, with 15 bases between. In nucleotides, the CDR3 is TGTGCCAGCAGCGTAGAGATAAGCGGGTGGGCAGATACGCAGTATTTT. Protein: CASSVEISGWADTQYF. The whole variable domain, filled in from reference TRBV9 and TRBJ2-3, reads DSGVTQTPKHLITATGQRVTLRCSPRSGDLSVYWYQQSLDQGLQFLIQYYNGEERAKGNILERFSAQQFPDLHSELNLSSLELGDSALYFCASSVEISGWADTQYFGPGTRLTVL.

At least ten counts were recorded for this clonotype. This chain connects TRBV9 to TRBJ2-2, with 9 bases lining up with TRBD2. Losses at the gene ends were 4 bases for V and 7 bases for J; bases not matched to a gene: 17. Germline V CDR1 and CDR2: SGDLS, YYNGEE. There are 18 residues in the CDR3. The CDR3 coding sequence is TGTGCCAGCAGCCCGCGGATAGCGGGAGCCCAGGGGGGCGGGGAGCTGTTTTTT. Protein: CASSPRIAGAQGGGELFF.

This clonotype was counted many times. CDR3 coding DNA: TGTGCCAGCAGCGTAGGACAGGATGGGGCCTACGAGCAGTACTTC. Its protein is CASSVGQDGAYEQYF. The chain links TRBV9 to TRBJ2-7; maybe TRBD1 (6 bases). This CDR3 is built from 15 residues. Germline V gives CDR1 SGDLS, CDR2 YYNGEE. V was shortened by 0 bases and J by 2 bases, with 12 bases between the two germline ends.

Notes on this clonotype: A much larger clone lies one base from this, so it may be a read error. The chain combines TRBV9 with TRBJ2-3; TRBD2 agrees at 14 bases. After removal of 3 bases from V and 5 bases from J, the junction contained 8 bases not matched to a gene. This CDR3 contains 17 residues. Germline lookup yields CDR1 SGDLS and CDR2 YYNGEE. CDR3 in DNA: TGTGCCAGCAGCGGACCCGGGACTAGCGGGGGAAGAGATACGCAGTATTTT. Protein sequence: CASSGPGTSGGRDTQYF.

This clonotype was observed at least ten times. This CDR3 reads CASSGGTSGDYEQYF. The CDR3 DNA reads as TGTGCCAGCAGCGGCGGGACTAGCGGGGACTACGAGCAGTACTTC. V is TRBV9 and J is TRBJ2-7; 13 bases match TRBD2. V shed 3 bases, J shed 3 bases, and the junction held 3 bases outside the gene matches. Germline V gives CDR1 SGDLS, CDR2 YYNGEE. The CDR3 has 15 residues.